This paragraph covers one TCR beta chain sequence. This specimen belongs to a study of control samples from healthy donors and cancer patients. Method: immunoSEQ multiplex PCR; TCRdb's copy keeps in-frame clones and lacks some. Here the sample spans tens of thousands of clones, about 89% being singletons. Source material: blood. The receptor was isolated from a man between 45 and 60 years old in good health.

The CDR3 sequence is CASSLGRQGPTYEQYF. CDR3 nucleotide sequence: TGTGCCAGCAGCTTAGGCCGTCAGGGGCCAACCTACGAGCAGTACTTC. The chain couples TRBV13 to TRBJ2-7; a weak D match, TRBD1 (6 bases). Per the germline V gene, CDR1 is PRHDT and CDR2 is FYEKMQ (reference sequence). The CDR3 is made up of 16 amino acids. V gave up 0 bases and J gave up 2 bases, with 14 bases separating them.